Described below is a single TCR beta chain sequence and its context. This clonotype showed up just a few times. It lacks a known antigen. No much larger clonotype is one base removed from it; base qualities were not supplied. The data were taken from a study of early T cells in non-severe SARS-CoV-2 infection (dated by TCRdb to about 2021). Looking at the study overall: Because TCR sequencing was done on bulk RNA from unsorted whole blood, the alpha and beta chains could not be paired.

CDR1 is given as SGHRS and CDR2 as YFSETQ, both from the germline V gene. V is cut back by 7 bases and J by 1 base, with 7 bases in the junction unmatched. Counted from cysteine to phenylalanine, this CDR3 has 16 amino acids. Of the read, only the CDR3 DNA is kept; its 48 bases are in frame from base 1. Overall results and qualifications from the work: VDJdb matching was skewed toward anti-spike CD8 responses and likely underestimated virus-specific expansions, missing private and CD4 specificities.

Set within a cohort of healthcare workers in London, UK, this nested case-control study involved weekly PCR testing of nasopharyngeal swabs along with blood sampling. Between 23 and 31 March 2020, the week of the UK lockdown, healthcare workers were enrolled and then followed up weekly for as long as 16 weeks. The library was produced with 5' RACE. Instrument on record: NextSeq 500. In the TCR library protocol, unique molecular identifiers were attached to individual cDNA molecules to correct for PCR bias and sequencing error. Sequencing covered both TCR alpha and beta chains, and within each sample the abundances of alpha and beta sequences were tightly co-correlated. In the paper's pipeline: V gene, J gene and CDR3 annotation of TCR sequences was performed with Decombinator V4. TCRs were defined as expanded if a significant change between any two time points was detected under a Poisson model with p below 0.0001. TCR abundances were normalised to the total number of TCRs sequenced per sample and expressed as counts per million. TRAV1-2 paired with TRAJ12, TRAJ20 or TRAJ33 defined MAIT TCRs, while TRAV10 paired with TRAJ18 defined iNKT TCRs. A search of VDJdb, accessed on 1 November 2021, was run for TCRs annotated to CMV, EBV and SARS-CoV-2, with TCRs annotated for multiple antigens excluded. The public reads were reprocessed in TCRdb via fastp at Q25 and MiXCR, keeping in-frame beta chains. Identical CDR3 protein sequences are pooled into one entry, listed with their most common genes and DNA. Clone size and V and J calls follow TCRdb, not the original study. The sample table shows tens of thousands of distinct CDR3 sequences, and roughly 17% are seen once. The ten largest clones add up to approximately 5.1% of the sample.

This TCR was sampled from an adult who was a healthcare worker with PCR-confirmed SARS-CoV-2 infection or an uninfected control (not recorded which). Here the sequenced sample was whole blood, taken at baseline. The rearrangement joined TRBV5-1 to TRBJ2-6, with 8 bases matching TRBD1. Read as DNA, the sequence is TGCGCCAGCTCCCTGGACAGGGTGTCTGGGGCCAACGTCCTGACTTTC. It translates as CASSLDRVSGANVLTF.